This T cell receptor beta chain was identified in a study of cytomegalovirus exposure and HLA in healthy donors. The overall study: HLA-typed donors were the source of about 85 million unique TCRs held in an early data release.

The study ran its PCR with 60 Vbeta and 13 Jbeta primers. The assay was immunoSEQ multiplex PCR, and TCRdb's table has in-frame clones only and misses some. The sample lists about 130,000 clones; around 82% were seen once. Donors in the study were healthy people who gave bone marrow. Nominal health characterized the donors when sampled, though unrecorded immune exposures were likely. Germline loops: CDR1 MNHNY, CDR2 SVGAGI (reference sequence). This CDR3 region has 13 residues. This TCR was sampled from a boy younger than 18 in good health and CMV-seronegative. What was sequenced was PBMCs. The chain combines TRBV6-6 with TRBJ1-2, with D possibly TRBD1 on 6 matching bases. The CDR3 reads CATSGDSVSGYTF. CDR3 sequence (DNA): TGTGCGACGTCAGGGGATTCGGTCTCTGGCTACACCTTC.